The 29 T cell receptor beta chains presented below share a single source sample, sequenced in a study of T cells after yellow fever vaccination. Each CDR3 protein gets one entry after TCRdb re-called the 5' RACE reads with MiXCR. The sample contains tens of thousands of distinct CDR3 sequences, approximately 8% of which appear only once. Specimen: CD8+ T cells sorted from PBMCs, collected on the day of the yellow fever booster vaccination. The receptors here all came from a man aged 25 to 40 who received the YFV17D yellow fever vaccine.

The J gene is TRBJ2-3, the V gene TRBV20-1; perhaps TRBD2 as D (6 bases). V dropped 5 bases and J dropped 6 bases, with 21 bases sitting between them. The CDR3 consists of 15 residues. Germline V gene sequence: CDR1 DFQATT, CDR2 SNEGSKA (reference sequence). CDR3 protein: CSAPGRDWPPDTQYF. CDR3 sequence (DNA): TGCAGTGCTCCTGGCCGGGACTGGCCTCCTGATACGCAGTATTTT.

To note about this clonotype: A much larger clone differs by one base, so this may be a read error. The genes are TRBV6-4 and TRBJ2-1; TRBD1 might be the D (5 bases). This CDR3 has 13 amino acids. The germline V gene encodes CDR1 MRHNA and CDR2 SNTAGT. For the CDR3, the DNA is TGTGCCAGCTGTGAACAGGCCCAAAATGAGCAGTTCTTC. Translating it yields CASCEQAQNEQFF.

This clonotype was counted ten times or more. The genes are TRBV20-1 and TRBJ2-1; TRBD2 is a possible D gene (5 bases). CDR3 length equals 15 residues. V lost 2 bases and J lost 2, with 13 bases in between. CDR1 and CDR2 from the germline V gene are DFQATT and SNEGSKA (reference sequence). This CDR3 is CSARRAAAAYNEQFF. CDR3 nucleotides: TGCAGTGCTAGAAGAGCGGCAGCGGCCTACAATGAGCAGTTCTTC.

This clonotype has only a few counts. The rearrangement links TRBV20-1 to TRBJ2-1, with D perhaps TRBD1 or TRBD2 (5 bases each). CDR1 is DFQATT, CDR2 SNEGSKA, per germline (reference sequence). The V and J ends lost 7 bases and 2 bases respectively, with 21 bases between them. The CDR3 consists of 16 residues. As DNA, the CDR3 is TGCAGTGTTGGGGACCCTGGTGGTTTTGCCTACAATGAGCAGTTCTTC. Its translation: CSVGDPGGFAYNEQFF.

This clonotype was picked up a small number of times. The genes are TRBV6-5 and TRBJ2-5, with TRBD1 matching over 9 bases. Trimming at V came to 6 bases and at J to 2 bases, leaving 7 bases not matched to a gene. Germline V lookup: CDR1 MNHEY, CDR2 SVGAGI. The CDR3 sequence is 15 residues long. The CDR3 nucleotides are TGTGCCAGCAGGTTAGGGACAGGGAGGCAAGAGACCCAGTACTTC. Encoded protein: CASRLGTGRQETQYF.

At least ten counts were recorded for this clonotype. This chain uses TRBV19 with TRBJ2-7; D gene unclear. Germline lookup yields CDR1 LNHDA and CDR2 SQIVND (reference sequence). CDR3 length equals 13 residues. Trimming pared 2 bases from V and 2 bases from J, leaving 7 bases between. The CDR3 spells CASSISPPYEQYF. The CDR3, as DNA: TGTGCCAGTAGTATATCTCCACCCTACGAGCAGTACTTC.

Only a few counts were recorded for this clonotype. The V call is TRBV19, the J call TRBJ1-4; D is unresolved. V was clipped by 6 bases and J by 3 bases, with 11 bases between them. Looked up from germline, CDR1 is LNHDA and CDR2 is SQIVND (reference sequence). This CDR3 is built from 14 residues. The CDR3 sequence: CASRPTASNEKLFF. CDR3 bases: TGTGCCAGTAGACCGACGGCCTCTAATGAAAAACTGTTTTTT.

This clonotype was counted ten times or more. This chain joins TRBV7-9 and TRBJ2-7; no reliable D call. Between the trimmed V and J ends, which lost 5 bases and 2 bases, there was a span of 7 bases. The CDR3 extends over 12 amino acids. Per germline, CDR1 SEHNR and CDR2 FQNEAQ (reference sequence). Here the CDR3 reads CASSPKPYEQYF. CDR3 DNA sequence: TGTGCCAGCAGCCCCAAACCCTACGAGCAGTACTTC. The full variable domain, with the rest looked up from reference TRBV7-9 and TRBJ2-7, is DTGVSQNPRHKITKRGQNVTFRCDPISEHNRLYWYRQTLGQGPEFLTYFQNEAQLEKSRLLSDRFSAERPKGSFSTLEIQRTEQGDSAMYLCASSPKPYEQYFGPGTRLTVT.

This clonotype was observed a few times. This chain links TRBV5-6 with TRBJ2-1; D possibly corresponds to TRBD2 (6 bases). The CDR3 is made up of 15 amino acids. V was shortened by 6 bases and J by 9 bases, with 22 bases between the two germline ends. Germline loops: CDR1 SGHDT, CDR2 YYEEEE. The CDR3 loop reads CASTASGATGVEQFF. CDR3 in DNA: TGTGCCAGCACCGCATCGGGAGCTACGGGAGTTGAGCAGTTCTTC.

V usage is TRBV5-1 and J usage is TRBJ2-3; D uncertain. Germline assignment: CDR1 SGHRS and CDR2 YFSETQ. V lost 0 bases and J lost 4, with 6 bases in between. This CDR3 contains 13 residues. CDR3 bases: TGCGCCAGCAGCTTGGATTCTGCAGATACGCAGTATTTT. It translates to CASSLDSADTQYF.

In this sample, this clonotype turned up a few times. This chain uses TRBV4-3 with TRBJ2-2; D remains unclear. The CDR3 covers 13 residues. CDR1 and CDR2 (germline): LGHNA, YSLEER. Trimming removed 0 bases at V and 4 bases at J, with 3 bases between. The CDR3 here is CASSQDPTGELFF. CDR3 DNA sequence: TGCGCCAGCAGCCAAGACCCCACCGGGGAGCTGTTTTTT.

J is TRBJ2-7 and V is TRBV2; the match to TRBD1 covers 9 bases. The trim removed 7 bases at V and 0 bases at J, leaving 4 bases unmatched. Germline V gene lookup returns CDR1 SNHLY and CDR2 FYNNEI. The CDR3 length is 14 residues. CDR3 sequence (DNA): TGTGCCAGCATGGAGGACAGGGGCTCCTACGAGCAGTACTTC. Translation: CASMEDRGSYEQYF.

This clonotype came up a few times. This chain links TRBV6-2 or TRBV6-3 with TRBJ2-1; 11 positions match TRBD2. V lost 5 bases to trimming and J lost 4 bases; unmatched junction nucleotides: 22. The CDR3 has 21 residues. CDR1 is MNHEY and CDR2 is SVGEGT in the germline V gene. Here the CDR3 reads CASSTSMGSGRVKSRYNEQFF. In nucleotides, the CDR3 is TGTGCCAGCAGTACCTCCATGGGTAGCGGGAGGGTAAAAAGCCGATACAATGAGCAGTTCTTC.

V and J are TRBV28 and TRBJ1-4, with a weak D call TRBD1 (5 bases). Germline CDR1 is MDHEN and CDR2 is SYDVKM. The ends were cut back, 6 bases at V and 3 bases at J, with 14 bases in the middle. The CDR3 is made up of 15 amino acids. CDR3 loop: CASSHRRLSNEKLFF. The CDR3 DNA reads as TGTGCCAGCAGCCACAGGAGGTTATCTAATGAAAAACTGTTTTTT.

This clonotype came up a few times. V usage is TRBV29-1 and J usage is TRBJ2-7; D may match TRBD1 or TRBD2 (5 bases each). The CDR3 totals 13 residues. The germline V gene has CDR1 SQVTM and CDR2 ANQGSEA. Trimming pared 6 bases from V and 1 base from J, leaving 13 bases between. CDR3 in amino acids: CSVGVEFSYEQYF. The CDR3 coding sequence is TGCAGCGTGGGGGTAGAGTTTTCCTACGAGCAGTACTTC.

Only a few counts were recorded for this clonotype. The CDR3 sequence is CASSYSFRDYRVRGYTF. The DNA of the CDR3 is TGTGCCAGCAGTTACTCGTTCCGGGACTACAGGGTACGGGGCTACACCTTC. The V and J genes are TRBV6-5 and TRBJ1-2; a possible D gene is TRBD1 (6 bases). The CDR3 runs 17 residues. Trimming shortened V by 0 bases and J by 8 bases, and 22 bases separated the two germline ends. In germline, CDR1 is MNHEY, CDR2 SVGAGI.

This clonotype has a count of ten or more. The V and J genes are TRBV7-9 and TRBJ2-3; 9 nucleotides match TRBD2. J gave up 1 base and V 5 bases, and 7 bases lay outside the gene matches. The CDR3 contains 16 residues. CDR1 is SEHNR, CDR2 FQNEAQ, per germline (reference sequence). CDR3 coding DNA: TGTGCCAGCAGCCCATGGACTAGCGATCGCACAGATACGCAGTATTTT. Translating it yields CASSPWTSDRTDTQYF.

V is TRBV6-2 or TRBV6-3 and J is TRBJ2-7, with 11 bases identical to TRBD2. The trim removed 2 bases at V and 6 bases at J, leaving 6 bases unmatched. In germline, CDR1 is MNHEY, CDR2 SVGEGT. The CDR3 loop spans 15 amino acids. Written as DNA, the CDR3 is TGTGCCAGCAGTTACGGGGGGACTAGCGGCCTCGAGCAGTACTTC. This encodes CASSYGGTSGLEQYF.

This sequence joins TRBV11-2 and TRBJ1-1; the match to TRBD1 covers 7 bases. The CDR3 has 12 residues. Trimming at V came to 4 bases and at J to 9 bases, leaving 5 bases not matched to a gene. Per the germline V gene, CDR1 is SGHAT and CDR2 is FQNNGV. The CDR3 sequence is CASSSGQFKAFF. Written as DNA, the CDR3 is TGTGCCAGCAGCTCGGGACAGTTCAAAGCTTTCTTT. Together with reference TRBV11-2 and TRBJ1-1, the CDR3 gives the full variable domain: EAGVAQSPRYKIIEKRQSVAFWCNPISGHATLYWYQQILGQGPKLLIQFQNNGVVDDSQLPKDRFSAERLKGVDSTLKIQPAKLEDSAVYLCASSSGQFKAFFGQGTRLTVV.

This clonotype was detected a few times. The genes are TRBV12-3 or TRBV12-4 and TRBJ2-3, with 9 bases matching TRBD2. This CDR3 region has 16 residues. Trimming took 5 bases from V and 2 from J; bases not matched to a gene: 8. This CDR3 is CASSGGPSGITDTQYF. The CDR3, as DNA: TGTGCCAGCAGTGGCGGTCCTAGCGGGATCACAGATACGCAGTATTTT.

The rearrangement joins TRBV19 to TRBJ2-7, with 7 positions matching TRBD2. The V gene end was trimmed by 5 bases and the J gene end by 2 bases; junction bases not matched to a gene: 21. CDR1 is LNHDA, CDR2 SQIVND, per germline (reference sequence). The CDR3 has 19 amino acids. CDR3 residues: CASSEPGDASGLLTYEQYF. The CDR3 DNA sequence: TGTGCCAGTAGTGAGCCGGGTGACGCTAGCGGACTCCTGACCTACGAGCAGTACTTC.

This clonotype came up many times. The V gene is TRBV4-3, the J gene TRBJ2-7, with unresolved D. The CDR3 is made up of 15 amino acids. Germline-derived CDR1 and CDR2 are LGHNA and YSLEER. The V end lost 6 bases, the J end lost 0 bases, and 15 bases lay between the germline ends. DNA for the CDR3: TGCGCCAGCAGTCAACACTGGCGGAGCTCCTACGAGCAGTACTTC. Protein sequence: CASSQHWRSSYEQYF.

V is TRBV27 and J is TRBJ2-5; D could derive from TRBD1 or TRBD2 (5 bases each). The germline V and J ends were trimmed by 4 bases and 5 bases, with 11 bases remaining between them. Looked up from germline, CDR1 is MNHEY and CDR2 is SMNVEV (reference sequence). This CDR3 is built from 13 residues. The DNA of the CDR3 is TGTGCCAGCAGTTCCGGGGCCCGGGAGACCCAGTACTTC. It is translated as CASSSGARETQYF.

The chain employs TRBV18 and TRBJ2-2; D gene uncertain. Trimming pared 6 bases from V and 3 bases from J, leaving 17 bases between. CDR1 and CDR2 (germline): KGHSH, LQKENI. This CDR3 has 16 residues. CDR3 amino acids: CASSHTYPRDTGELFF. Written as DNA, the CDR3 is TGTGCCAGCTCGCACACTTATCCAAGGGACACCGGGGAGCTGTTTTTT.

As to this clonotype: A much larger clone lies a single base off, so this may be a read error. The chain links TRBV11-2 to TRBJ2-2; D unresolved. V was clipped by 1 base and J by 8 bases, with 8 bases between them. Germline values: CDR1 SGHAT, CDR2 FQNNGV. The CDR3 runs 13 residues. CDR3 nucleotide sequence: TGTGCCAGCAGCTTAGTGGAATGGGGGGAGCTGTTTTTT. Translated, it gives CASSLVEWGELFF. The full variable domain, in which reference TRBV11-2 and TRBJ2-2 provide the parts outside the CDR3, is EAGVAQSPRYKIIEKRQSVAFWCNPISGHATLYWYQQILGQGPKLLIQFQNNGVVDDSQLPKDRFSAERLKGVDSTLKIQPAKLEDSAVYLCASSLVEWGELFFGEGSRLTVL.

This clonotype was counted a few times. The rearrangement joins TRBV7-8 to TRBJ2-7; D ambiguous. Germline-derived CDR1 and CDR2 are SGHVS and FQNEAQ. The V end was cut by 9 bases, the J end by 3 bases, with 12 bases between. CDR3 length: 12 residues. CDR3 sequence reads: CASSFRLYEQYF. The CDR3 region has the DNA TGTGCCAGTTCGTTTCGGCTCTACGAGCAGTACTTC.

This clonotype occurred many times. The J gene is TRBJ2-1, the V gene TRBV7-6; D ambiguous. V was cut by 1 base and J by 0 bases, with 16 bases left in between. The CDR3 sequence is 18 residues long. Germline values: CDR1 SGHVS, CDR2 FNYEAQ. The CDR3 sequence: CASSLEAPLGYSYNEQFF. The CDR3 DNA reads TGTGCCAGCAGCTTAGAGGCCCCCCTCGGGTACTCCTACAATGAGCAGTTCTTC.

This sequence joins TRBV7-2 and TRBJ1-2; 8 bases fit TRBD1. V was pared by 5 bases and J by 4 bases, with 15 bases of the junction left unmatched. The CDR3 loop spans 17 amino acids. CDR1 is SGHTA and CDR2 is FQGNSA in the germline V gene. The chain's CDR3 is CASSRGTGLSSGYGYTF. In DNA form, the CDR3 reads TGTGCCAGCAGCCGGGGGACAGGCTTATCTTCCGGCTATGGCTACACCTTC.

This clonotype has only a few counts. The chain is built from TRBV20-1 and TRBJ2-7; D might be TRBD1 or TRBD2, each matching 6 bases. The germline CDR1 and CDR2 sequences are DFQATT and SNEGSKA (reference sequence). The CDR3 runs to 15 residues. V lost 1 base to trimming and J lost 2 bases, with 15 bases between them. The CDR3 sequence: CSARGTEEGTYEQYF. DNA of the CDR3: TGCAGTGCTAGAGGGACAGAGGAGGGCACCTACGAGCAGTACTTC.